This entry lists 2 T cell receptor beta chains sequenced from one sample in a study of T cell responses to AZD1222 COVID-19 vaccine. The method was immunoSEQ multiplex PCR; TCRdb's version includes in-frame clones alone and lacks a portion of them. The sample lists 150,000 or so clones, over 85% occurring once. The material was peripheral blood, obtained on day 0 of AZD1222 vaccination. These receptors were taken from an adult in good health.

The V gene is TRBV28, the J gene TRBJ1-2; D is unresolved. This CDR3 spans 12 amino acids. V was clipped by 2 bases and J by 8 bases, with 9 bases between them. CDR1 is MDHEN and CDR2 is SYDVKM in the germline V gene. The CDR3 DNA reads TGTGCCAGCAGTTTAAGTATGGGAGGCTACACCTTC. Its protein product is CASSLSMGGYTF.

This clone was seen a handful of times. The J gene is TRBJ1-1, the V gene TRBV19, with D uncertain. This CDR3 is built from 14 residues. The germline V gene encodes CDR1 LNHDA and CDR2 SQIVND (reference sequence). V was clipped by 7 bases and J by 5 bases, with 17 bases between them. CDR3 amino acids: CASKGWGARTEAFF. In DNA form, the CDR3 reads TGTGCCAGTAAAGGGTGGGGTGCGAGAACTGAAGCTTTCTTT.